The 12 T cell receptor beta chains in this list originate from one sample, sequenced in a study of T cells in Graves' hyperthyroidism and ophthalmopathy. TCR beta CDR3 regions were amplified from RNA transcripts. First-round RT-PCR with HTBI primers amplified the TCR CDR3 region. TCRdb re-analysed the multiplex PCR reads in MiXCR, keeping a single row per CDR3 protein. The sample holds under 350,000 distinct CDR3 sequences; under 25% are singletons and the top ten take 50%. Material for sequencing was blood. The receptors here all came from a woman aged 45-65 years with Graves' hyperthyroidism.

This clonotype was detected ten times or more. The gene calls are TRBV12-3 or TRBV12-4 and TRBJ1-1; TRBD1 is a possible D gene (5 bases). V lost 3 bases and J lost 5, with 10 bases in between. The CDR3 runs to 13 residues. CDR3 residues: CASSLGVQTEAFF. The CDR3 DNA follows: TGTGCCAGCAGTTTGGGGGTCCAGACTGAAGCTTTCTTT.

The rearrangement uses TRBV5-1 and TRBJ1-4; 7 positions agree with TRBD1. Per germline, CDR1 SGHRS and CDR2 YFSETQ. The CDR3 totals 14 residues. The J segment lost 8 bases and the V segment lost 4 bases, leaving 8 bases of the junction unmatched. For the CDR3, the DNA is TGCGCCAGCAGCCTATCTGGAGGGGGCGAAAAACTGTTTTTT. As protein: CASSLSGGGEKLFF.

This clonotype was observed at least ten times. This sequence joins TRBV5-6 and TRBJ1-1; the D gene is possibly TRBD1 (6 bases). CDR3 length: 12 residues. V gave up 5 bases and J gave up 4 bases, with 9 bases separating them. Germline loops: CDR1 SGHDT, CDR2 YYEEEE. The CDR3 DNA reads TGTGCCAGCAGTACAGGGCTCACTGAAGCTTTCTTT. It yields the protein CASSTGLTEAFF.

The sample holds many counts of this clonotype. The chain links TRBV7-3 to TRBJ2-7; 10 bases align to TRBD2. The CDR3 is made up of 15 amino acids. Germline V lookup: CDR1 SGHTA, CDR2 FQGTGA. V lost 6 bases, J lost 3 bases, and 8 bases stayed unmatched. The CDR3 protein is CASSLGLASFYEQYF. Written as DNA, the CDR3 is TGTGCCAGCAGTTTGGGACTAGCGTCTTTCTACGAGCAGTACTTC. The variable domain in full, with the rest retrieved from reference TRBV7-3 and TRBJ2-7, is GAGVSQTPSNKVTEKGKYVELRCDPISGHTALYWYRQSLGQGPEFLIYFQGTGAADDSGLPNDRFFAVRPEGSVSTLKIQRTERGDSAVYLCASSLGLASFYEQYFGPGTRLTVT.

This clonotype was counted many times. V is TRBV27 and J is TRBJ2-1, with TRBD2 matching 9 bases. The germline V gene has CDR1 MNHEY and CDR2 SMNVEV (reference sequence). CDR3 size: 15 residues. The V gene end was trimmed by 6 bases and the J gene end by 0 bases; junction bases not matched to a gene: 3. CDR3 coding DNA: TGTGCCAGCAGACTTAGCGGGAGCTCCTACAATGAGCAGTTCTTC. It is translated as CASRLSGSSYNEQFF.

This clonotype has ten or more counts. The chain is built from TRBV5-5 and TRBJ2-1; 9 nucleotides match TRBD2. V dropped 0 bases and J dropped 3; count of bases not matched to a gene: 4. Looked up from germline, CDR1 is SGHKS and CDR2 is YYEKEE (reference sequence). CDR3 size: 16 residues. CDR3 coding DNA: TGTGCCAGCAGCTTGGAACTAGCGGGCATCTACAATGAGCAGTTCTTC. Translating gives CASSLELAGIYNEQFF.

This clonotype was recorded at least ten times. This sequence joins TRBV11-2 and TRBJ2-5; 7 nucleotides line up with TRBD2. The CDR3 runs 15 residues. Germline CDR1 SGHAT, CDR2 FQNNGV. J gave up 5 bases and V 4 bases, and 10 bases lay outside the gene matches. The CDR3 DNA sequence: TGTGCCAGCAGCTCCGTGCGGGGCGGGGGTGAGACCCAGTACTTC. Translation gives CASSSVRGGGETQYF.

The J gene is TRBJ2-7, the V gene TRBV28; 10 nucleotides match TRBD1. Trimming removed 4 bases from V and 5 bases from J; junction bases left unmatched: 5. Looked up from germline, CDR1 is MDHEN and CDR2 is SYDVKM. The CDR3 totals 14 residues. CDR3 region: CASSSRQGAHEQYF. In DNA form, the CDR3 reads TGTGCCAGCAGTTCCCGACAGGGGGCCCACGAGCAGTACTTC.

A word on this clonotype: A much larger clone lies one base from this, so it may be a read error. Because the CDR3's place on the DNA is in doubt, the DNA is left out and the CDR3 is given as listed by TCRdb. The chain has TRBV20-1 and TRBJ1-2; the table assigns TRBD1, which was not confirmed against the DNA. The CDR3 spans 13 amino acids, including both terminal residues. CDR1 DFQATT and CDR2 SNEGSKA come from the germline V gene (reference sequence). The CDR3 reads CSAPGQGRYGCTF.

In this sample, this clonotype turned up a few times. The J gene is TRBJ1-5, the V gene TRBV2, with TRBD1 as a possible D gene (6 bases). V lost 10 bases and J 5 bases, leaving 15 bases between the germline ends. The length of the CDR3 is 13 residues. In germline, CDR1 is SNHLY, CDR2 FYNNEI. CDR3: CATSTGYDQPQHF. As DNA, the CDR3 is TGTGCCACCTCTACAGGGTACGATCAGCCCCAGCATTTT.

At least ten counts were recorded for this clonotype. The chain uses TRBV6-6 and TRBJ1-3; TRBD1 might be the D (5 bases). The CDR3 loop spans 17 amino acids. Germline V lookup: CDR1 MNHNY, CDR2 SVGAGI (reference sequence). Trimming took off 0 bases at V and 0 bases at J, with 12 bases between the two ends. The CDR3 sequence: CASSYSRGPNSGNTIYF. The CDR3 DNA follows: TGTGCCAGCAGTTACTCAAGGGGACCGAACTCTGGAAACACCATATATTTT.

This clonotype was observed a single time. This may be a read error: a much more frequent sequence differs by one nucleotide. CDR3 DNA sequence: TGTGCCAGCGGTCCCCGTCCCGGGACGTTTTCCAATGGCTACACCTTC. Amino acid sequence: CASGPRPGTFSNGYTF. V usage is TRBV6-1 and J usage is TRBJ1-2, with a possible D match to TRBD1 (5 bases). V was clipped by 8 bases and J by 6 bases, with 25 bases between them. CDR1 and CDR2 (germline): MNHNS, SASEGT. The CDR3 covers 16 residues.